This T cell receptor (beta chain) was obtained from a study of shared clonotypes between healthy human individuals. Each replicate PCR on the sorted subsets used 150 to 200 ng DNA (roughly 32,000 T cell genomes). TCRdb keeps only in-frame clones here, not all; method: immunoSEQ multiplex PCR. The sample carries 330,000 or so clones, around four fifths recorded once. Overall study findings and caveats: The study found lower generation probabilities in non-shared clonotypes than in those shared by all four donors.

This clone was detected a few times. Its specificity is not known. V was pared by 6 bases and J by 3 bases, with 8 bases of the junction left unmatched. CDR1 is SNHLY, CDR2 FYNNEI, per germline. CDR3 length equals 14 residues. This sequence joins TRBV2 and TRBJ2-7, with 7 bases aligning to TRBD2. Input material: memory CD4+ T cells sorted from blood. Indicated subset: CD45RA-negative fraction. This sequence was found in a young man in good health. The CDR3 DNA is TGTGCCAGCAGGTCTAGTCTAGCGGTCTACGAGCAGTACTTC. Translation gives CASRSSLAVYEQYF.